This section outlines one T cell receptor (beta chain) sequence together with its context. Its antigen remains unknown. This sample is drawn from a study of T-cell memory formation after mild COVID-19. Study in general: Largely, the TCR clusters proved donor specific.

The 5'RACE method, run with constant-segment primers, produced TCR alpha and TCR beta cDNA libraries (carrying sample barcodes and UMIs). A single record per CDR3 protein comes from TCRdb applying MiXCR to the 5' RACE reads. The sample lists 550,000 to 600,000 distinct CDR3 sequences; less than 25% were seen once. CDR1 is SNHLY, CDR2 FYNNEI, per germline. The V and J ends lost 2 bases and 2 bases, in that order; junction bases with no gene match: 9. The CDR3 contains 17 residues. Study outcomes and limitations: Contracting CD4+ clones were located mainly in CM and EM, and CD8+ clones in EMRA. Second-wave clones with a day 37 peak had unconfirmed SARS-CoV-2 specificity.

The chain is built from TRBV2 and TRBJ2-5; 9 nucleotides line up with TRBD2. The source of this sequence is an adult woman who had mild COVID-19 (a few samples of this study predate the infection). Cell type and time point are not known. Sequences were obtained from PBMCs or a T cell subset sorted from them (not recorded which). The DNA for the CDR3 is TGTGCCAGCAGTGAAAGTGTGGGGCGGGGGGGACAAGAGACCCAGTACTTC. Protein: CASSESVGRGGQETQYF. The whole variable domain, remainder taken from reference TRBV2 and TRBJ2-5, is EPEVTQTPSHQVTQMGQEVILRCVPISNHLYFYWYRQILGQKVEFLVSFYNNEISEKSEIFDDQFSVERPDGSNFTLKIRSTKLEDSAMYFCASSESVGRGGQETQYFGPGTRLLVL.